The 4 T cell receptor beta chains presented below share a single source sample, sequenced in a study of T-cell reconstitution after alpha-beta-depleted transplantation in children. Unique molecular identifiers were used in preparing the TCRbeta library. One entry per CDR3 protein, called by TCRdb with MiXCR from the PCR reads. The sample holds around 800,000 distinct CDR3 sequences, approximately 15% seen once. Sequences were derived from PBMCs, mostly from graft donor cells, sampled 360 days after TCRalphabeta/CD19-depleted stem cell transplant. The receptors derive from a male patient aged 10-17 years who had a stem cell transplant for acute lymphoblastic leukemia, so the T cells may come from the graft donor.

This clonotype appeared a few times. This rearrangement joins TRBV3-1 to TRBJ1-2; TRBD1 matches 7 bases. The CDR3 spans 15 residues. Germline V gene data show CDR1 as LGHDT and CDR2 as YNNKEL (reference sequence). V gave up 4 bases and J gave up 8 bases; unmatched junction bases: 13. The CDR3, as DNA: TGTGCCAGCAGCCCCATATTCACAGGGGTGAAGGGCTACACCTTC. Encoded protein: CASSPIFTGVKGYTF.

This sequence joins TRBV4-1 and TRBJ2-1; D possibly matches TRBD1 or TRBD2 (5 bases each). The V and J ends lost 4 bases and 5 bases respectively, with 18 bases between them. This CDR3 spans 16 amino acids. CDR1 MGHRA and CDR2 YSYEKL come from the germline V gene. The chain's CDR3 is CASSPRGRGINNEQFF. The CDR3 DNA is TGCGCCAGCAGCCCCCGGGGCAGAGGCATCAACAATGAGCAGTTCTTC.

This chain connects TRBV29-1 to TRBJ1-1; D is perhaps TRBD1 (6 bases). This CDR3 contains 14 residues. Germline-derived CDR1 and CDR2 are SQVTM and ANQGSEA. Trimming left V 6 bases short and J 1 base short, with 15 bases between. In DNA form, the CDR3 reads TGCAGCGTCTGGACAGTCTACCAGAACACTGAAGCTTTCTTT. Residues: CSVWTVYQNTEAFF. Full variable domain (missing parts from reference TRBV29-1 and TRBJ1-1): SAVISQKPSRDICQRGTSLTIQCQVDSQVTMMFWYRQQPGQSLTLIATANQGSEATYESGFVIDKFPISRPNLTFSTLTVSNMSPEDSSIYLCSVWTVYQNTEAFFGQGTRLTVV.

This clonotype was detected many times. The rearrangement links TRBV29-1 to TRBJ1-5, with 7 positions matching TRBD1. Looked up from germline, CDR1 is SQVTM and CDR2 is ANQGSEA. Germline trimming cut 5 bases from V and 4 bases from J; bases unmatched to any gene: 8. The CDR3 runs 14 residues. Here the CDR3 reads CSVTTTGRNQPQHF. Here the CDR3 DNA reads TGCAGCGTTACCACGACAGGGAGGAATCAGCCCCAGCATTTT. The full variable domain, its missing parts supplied by reference TRBV29-1 and TRBJ1-5, is SAVISQKPSRDICQRGTSLTIQCQVDSQVTMMFWYRQQPGQSLTLIATANQGSEATYESGFVIDKFPISRPNLTFSTLTVSNMSPEDSSIYLCSVTTTGRNQPQHFGDGTRLSIL.